This is a list of T cell receptor beta chains from one sample in a study of T cells after somatic rescue of genetic block. Generated by immunoSEQ multiplex PCR, the TCRdb table keeps only in-frame clones and is missing some. The table records fewer than 150,000 clones, around nine tenths of them present only once. Material: peripheral blood mononuclear cells (PBMCs). The receptors stem from a woman under 30. Both conserved end residues are part of each CDR3. A D gene is named only where the DNA matches it firmly. The size field is filled for only some rows; it gives once, few, many or a size class.

cdr3_aa cdr3_nt j_call clone_size v_call d_call
CASSVGVYSGSYNEQFF TGTGCCAGCAGCGTAGGAGTGTATTCGGGGTCCTACAATGAGCAGTTCTTC TRBJ2-1 . TRBV9 .
CASSSQGSVHTGELFF TGTGCCAGCAGCTCGCAGGGTTCGGTTCACACCGGGGAGCTGTTTTTT TRBJ2-2 . TRBV5-6 .
CASATDPSGNTIYF TGTGCCAGCGCGACGGATCCCTCTGGAAACACCATATATTTT TRBJ1-3 . TRBV6-5 .
CASSTATGPSGNTIYF TGTGCCAGCAGCACCGCGACAGGTCCCTCTGGAAACACCATATATTTT TRBJ1-3 . TRBV25-1 .
CASSLQAGAADTQYF TGTGCCAGCAGCTTACAGGCGGGGGCGGCAGATACGCAGTATTTT TRBJ2-3 once TRBV13 .
CASSLSVPTDTQYF TGTGCCAGCAGCTTAAGCGTTCCCACAGATACGCAGTATTTT TRBJ2-3 . TRBV7-9 .
CASSRDTTTDTQYF TGCGCCAGCAGCCGCGACACCACCACAGATACGCAGTATTTT TRBJ2-3 . TRBV4-1 .
CASSVGGTGANVLTF TGTGCCAGCAGCGTAGGGGGGACTGGGGCCAACGTCCTGACTTTC TRBJ2-6 . TRBV9 .
CASSPPEADEQYF TGTGCCAGCAGCCCCCCGGAGGCGGACGAGCAGTACTTC TRBJ2-7 . TRBV5-4 .
CASSFSGGPQETQYF TGTGCCAGCAGCTTCTCGGGGGGGCCGCAAGAGACCCAGTACTTC TRBJ2-5 . TRBV5-4 TRBD2
CASSLAQNTEAFF TGCGCCAGCAGCTTGGCCCAGAACACTGAAGCTTTCTTT TRBJ1-1 . TRBV5-1 .
CAWSRDRGRLTEAFF TGTGCCTGGAGTCGGGACAGGGGGCGGTTAACTGAAGCTTTCTTT TRBJ1-1 once TRBV30 TRBD1
CASSPPRTPNYNEQFF TGTGCCAGCAGCCCACCGAGGACCCCCAATTACAATGAGCAGTTCTTC TRBJ2-1 . TRBV5-6 .
CASSLGAPVAFF TGTGCCAGCAGCTTAGGGGCCCCGGTAGCTTTCTTT TRBJ1-1 . TRBV11-3 .
CASSLKNTEAFF TGTGCCAGCAGTTTAAAGAACACTGAAGCTTTCTTT TRBJ1-1 . TRBV28 .
CAWIPADRGSGNTIYF TGTGCCTGGATCCCCGCCGACAGGGGCTCTGGAAACACCATATATTTT TRBJ1-3 once TRBV30 TRBD1
CASSQDRRYSYGYTF TGCGCCAGCAGCCAAGATCGTAGGTACAGCTATGGCTACACCTTC TRBJ1-2 . TRBV4-3 .
CASSIASDISAPQHF TGTGCCAGTAGTATAGCATCAGACATTTCGGCGCCCCAGCATTTT TRBJ1-5 . TRBV19 .
CASSLERGGAVEQFF TGTGCCAGCAGCTTAGAGCGCGGGGGGGCCGTAGAGCAGTTCTTC TRBJ2-1 . TRBV11-3 TRBD2
CASSRSDIYMNTEAFF TGTGCCAGCAGCCGGTCGGACATTTACATGAACACTGAAGCTTTCTTT TRBJ1-1 . TRBV11-2 .
CASSSGGARDTQYF TGCGCCAGCAGCTCGGGGGGGGCCCGAGATACGCAGTATTTT TRBJ2-3 . TRBV5-1 TRBD2
CASSVDRRNQPQHF TGTGCCAGCAGCGTGGACAGGCGAAATCAGCCCCAGCATTTT TRBJ1-5 . TRBV2 TRBD1
CATWDPWAINSPLHF TGTGCCACCTGGGACCCTTGGGCCATAAATTCACCCCTCCACTTT TRBJ1-6 . TRBV10-3 .
CASSLAGGPLNYEQYF TGCGCCAGCAGCTTGGCAGGGGGCCCCCTTAACTACGAGCAGTACTTC TRBJ2-7 . TRBV5-1 TRBD1
CASSPREAGGPFNEQYF TGTGCCAGCTCACCCCGGGAAGCGGGGGGGCCTTTCAACGAGCAGTACTTC TRBJ2-7 . TRBV18 TRBD2
CATSRVGLEGTGELFF TGTGCCACCAGCAGAGTAGGACTAGAGGGGACCGGGGAGCTGTTTTTT TRBJ2-2 . TRBV15 TRBD2
CASSYASGGTYEQYF TGTGCCAGCAGTTACGCTAGCGGGGGCACCTACGAGCAGTACTTC TRBJ2-7 . TRBV6-5 TRBD2
CASSEYGAGGFNEQFF TGTGCCAGCAGTGAATATGGGGCAGGGGGCTTCAATGAGCAGTTCTTC TRBJ2-1 once TRBV25-1 TRBD1
CASSDQTGGNSPLHF TGTGCCAGCAGTGACCAAACAGGGGGTAATTCACCCCTCCACTTT TRBJ1-6 few TRBV6-4 TRBD1
CASSPTSLQGYWGETQYF TGTGCCAGCAGCCCCACCAGTCTACAGGGCTACTGGGGGGAGACCCAGTACTTC TRBJ2-5 . TRBV7-9 .
CASSLPVGNEQFF TGTGCCAGCAGCTTGCCAGTTGGAAATGAGCAGTTCTTC TRBJ2-1 . TRBV5-4 .
CSARREQYF TGCAGTGCCAGGAGGGAGCAGTACTTC TRBJ2-7 . TRBV20-1 .
CASSLARQREETQYF TGTGCCAGCAGCTTAGCGAGACAGAGAGAAGAGACCCAGTACTTC TRBJ2-5 . TRBV7-8 .
CASSVRIAGGRDEQFF TGTGCCAGCAGCGTACGAATAGCGGGGGGGCGTGATGAGCAGTTCTTC TRBJ2-1 . TRBV9 TRBD2
CASRAGSSEQFF TGTGCCAGCAGGGCGGGGTCTAGCGAGCAGTTCTTC TRBJ2-1 . TRBV7-2 .
CASSPISYNSPLHF TGTGCCAGCTCACCAATCTCATATAATTCACCCCTCCACTTT TRBJ1-6 . TRBV18 .
CASSGTGGRQPQHF TGTGCCAGTTCCGGGACAGGGGGACGACAGCCCCAGCATTTT TRBJ1-5 . TRBV19 TRBD1
CASSSGTGKNYGYTF TGCGCCAGCAGCTCTGGGACAGGGAAGAACTATGGCTACACCTTC TRBJ1-2 . TRBV5-1 TRBD1
CASSGGALVYGYTF TGCGCCAGCAGTGGGGGGGCCTTAGTATATGGCTACACCTTC TRBJ1-2 . TRBV10-2 .
CASSWPGQGDEKLFF TGTGCCAGCAGTTGGCCGGGACAGGGGGACGAAAAACTGTTTTTT TRBJ1-4 . TRBV28 TRBD1
CASSPGTVNTEAFF TGCGCCAGCAGCCCCGGGACGGTGAACACTGAAGCTTTCTTT TRBJ1-1 once TRBV5-1 .
CASSLRLGGADTQYF TGTGCCAGCAGCCTTCGGCTCGGGGGCGCAGATACGCAGTATTTT TRBJ2-3 . TRBV7-7 .
CAVGEGNTEAFF TGTGCCGTGGGGGAGGGGAACACTGAAGCTTTCTTT TRBJ1-1 . TRBV27 .
CASSSLTGGDQPQHF TGTGCCAGCAGCTCCCTTACAGGGGGGGATCAGCCCCAGCATTTT TRBJ1-5 few TRBV28 TRBD1
CAISEGYYGYTF TGTGCCATCAGTGAGGGGTACTATGGCTACACCTTC TRBJ1-2 . TRBV10-3 .
CASSSPGQGTEAFF TGTGCCAGCAGCTCACCGGGACAGGGGACCGAAGCTTTCTTT TRBJ1-1 . TRBV5-4 TRBD1
CASSLTVGSSYNEQFF TGTGCCAGCAGCTTAACGGTGGGTAGCTCCTACAATGAGCAGTTCTTC TRBJ2-1 . TRBV7-3 .